This T cell receptor (beta chain) was profiled in a study of blood T cells in healthy people across ages. Trimming took 9 bases from V and 2 from J; bases not matched to a gene: 11. CDR1 is SNHLY and CDR2 is FYNNEI in the germline V gene. The CDR3 has 15 residues. Study observations and caveats: Older age coincided with a roughly linear decline in TCR beta diversity per million T cells.

Note on this clonotype: Its antigen is not identified.

A second PCR, run for about 6 to 11 cycles, used a sample-barcoded 5' primer plus a J-beta primer mix. Every cDNA was tagged by a template-switch adaptor with 12 random nucleotides. Paired-end reads containing CDR3 totaled no fewer than 2.5 million for each sample. TCRdb redid the calling of the 5' RACE reads with MiXCR, one entry per CDR3 protein. The table has 920,000 or so distinct CDR3 sequences, less than 50% seen once. The chain carries TRBV2 and TRBJ2-5, with 8 bases lining up with TRBD1. Sequencing was carried out using blood. This receptor was obtained from a woman aged 55-70 years in good health. The CDR3 is CASKPGQALQETQYF. In DNA form, the CDR3 reads TGTGCCAGTAAACCGGGACAGGCCCTGCAAGAGACCCAGTACTTC.